This T cell receptor (beta chain) originates from a study of graft-versus-host responses after intestinal transplantation. For the study at large: Induction with anti-thymocyte globulin, then tacrolimus and steroids for 2 to 3 years, was given to all recipients.

Notes on the study in general: Recipient marrow harbored GvH clones, some of which surfaced first in ileum or blood.

In regard to this clone: Its target is not known.

The data were produced by immunoSEQ multiplex PCR, yet TCRdb's version contains in-frame clones alone and is incomplete. The top ten hold roughly 0.8% of the sample, which has about 90,000 clones, 82% seen once. This CDR3 has 15 residues. Germline CDR1 and CDR2: MNHNS and SASEGT. The ends were cut back, 3 bases at V and 7 bases at J, with 16 bases in the middle. This chain connects TRBV6-1 to TRBJ2-1, with a tentative D call TRBD2 (6 bases). The specimen comprised unstimulated CD4+ T cells sorted from spleen or lymph node cells, sampled before intestinal transplant. The sequence was collected from a human donor who received an intestinal transplant. CDR3 sequence reads: CASSEGLHPGNEQFF. CDR3 DNA: TGTGCCAGCAGTGAGGGACTCCATCCTGGGAATGAGCAGTTCTTC.